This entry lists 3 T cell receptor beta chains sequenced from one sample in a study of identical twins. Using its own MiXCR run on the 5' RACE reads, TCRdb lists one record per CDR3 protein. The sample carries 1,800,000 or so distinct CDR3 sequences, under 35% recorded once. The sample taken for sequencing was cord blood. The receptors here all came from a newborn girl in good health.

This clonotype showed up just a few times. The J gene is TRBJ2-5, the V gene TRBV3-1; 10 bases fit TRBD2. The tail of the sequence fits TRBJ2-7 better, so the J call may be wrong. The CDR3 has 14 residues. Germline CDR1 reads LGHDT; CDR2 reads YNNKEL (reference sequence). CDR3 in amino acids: CASSQAGTSAEQYF. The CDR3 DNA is TGTGCCAGCAGCCAAGCCGGGACTAGCGCCGAGCAGTACTTC.

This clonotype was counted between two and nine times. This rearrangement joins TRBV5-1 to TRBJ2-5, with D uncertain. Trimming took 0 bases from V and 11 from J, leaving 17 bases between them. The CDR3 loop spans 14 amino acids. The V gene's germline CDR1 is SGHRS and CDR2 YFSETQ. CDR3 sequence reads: CASSLDPSVDEQYF. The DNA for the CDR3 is TGCGCCAGCAGCTTGGATCCCTCGGTGGATGAGCAGTACTTC. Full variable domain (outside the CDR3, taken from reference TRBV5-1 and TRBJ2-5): KAGVTQTPRYLIKTRGQQVTLSCSPISGHRSVSWYQQTPGQGLQFLFEYFSETQRNKGNFPGRFSGRQFSNSRSEMNVSTLELGDSALYLCASSLDPSVDEQYFGPGTRLLVL.

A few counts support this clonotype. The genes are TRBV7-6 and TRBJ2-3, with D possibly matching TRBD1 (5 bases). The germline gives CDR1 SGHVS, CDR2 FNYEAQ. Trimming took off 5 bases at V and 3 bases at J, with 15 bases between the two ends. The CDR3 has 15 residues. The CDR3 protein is CASSPVQGWTDTQYF. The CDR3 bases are TGTGCCAGCAGCCCTGTCCAGGGTTGGACAGATACGCAGTATTTT.